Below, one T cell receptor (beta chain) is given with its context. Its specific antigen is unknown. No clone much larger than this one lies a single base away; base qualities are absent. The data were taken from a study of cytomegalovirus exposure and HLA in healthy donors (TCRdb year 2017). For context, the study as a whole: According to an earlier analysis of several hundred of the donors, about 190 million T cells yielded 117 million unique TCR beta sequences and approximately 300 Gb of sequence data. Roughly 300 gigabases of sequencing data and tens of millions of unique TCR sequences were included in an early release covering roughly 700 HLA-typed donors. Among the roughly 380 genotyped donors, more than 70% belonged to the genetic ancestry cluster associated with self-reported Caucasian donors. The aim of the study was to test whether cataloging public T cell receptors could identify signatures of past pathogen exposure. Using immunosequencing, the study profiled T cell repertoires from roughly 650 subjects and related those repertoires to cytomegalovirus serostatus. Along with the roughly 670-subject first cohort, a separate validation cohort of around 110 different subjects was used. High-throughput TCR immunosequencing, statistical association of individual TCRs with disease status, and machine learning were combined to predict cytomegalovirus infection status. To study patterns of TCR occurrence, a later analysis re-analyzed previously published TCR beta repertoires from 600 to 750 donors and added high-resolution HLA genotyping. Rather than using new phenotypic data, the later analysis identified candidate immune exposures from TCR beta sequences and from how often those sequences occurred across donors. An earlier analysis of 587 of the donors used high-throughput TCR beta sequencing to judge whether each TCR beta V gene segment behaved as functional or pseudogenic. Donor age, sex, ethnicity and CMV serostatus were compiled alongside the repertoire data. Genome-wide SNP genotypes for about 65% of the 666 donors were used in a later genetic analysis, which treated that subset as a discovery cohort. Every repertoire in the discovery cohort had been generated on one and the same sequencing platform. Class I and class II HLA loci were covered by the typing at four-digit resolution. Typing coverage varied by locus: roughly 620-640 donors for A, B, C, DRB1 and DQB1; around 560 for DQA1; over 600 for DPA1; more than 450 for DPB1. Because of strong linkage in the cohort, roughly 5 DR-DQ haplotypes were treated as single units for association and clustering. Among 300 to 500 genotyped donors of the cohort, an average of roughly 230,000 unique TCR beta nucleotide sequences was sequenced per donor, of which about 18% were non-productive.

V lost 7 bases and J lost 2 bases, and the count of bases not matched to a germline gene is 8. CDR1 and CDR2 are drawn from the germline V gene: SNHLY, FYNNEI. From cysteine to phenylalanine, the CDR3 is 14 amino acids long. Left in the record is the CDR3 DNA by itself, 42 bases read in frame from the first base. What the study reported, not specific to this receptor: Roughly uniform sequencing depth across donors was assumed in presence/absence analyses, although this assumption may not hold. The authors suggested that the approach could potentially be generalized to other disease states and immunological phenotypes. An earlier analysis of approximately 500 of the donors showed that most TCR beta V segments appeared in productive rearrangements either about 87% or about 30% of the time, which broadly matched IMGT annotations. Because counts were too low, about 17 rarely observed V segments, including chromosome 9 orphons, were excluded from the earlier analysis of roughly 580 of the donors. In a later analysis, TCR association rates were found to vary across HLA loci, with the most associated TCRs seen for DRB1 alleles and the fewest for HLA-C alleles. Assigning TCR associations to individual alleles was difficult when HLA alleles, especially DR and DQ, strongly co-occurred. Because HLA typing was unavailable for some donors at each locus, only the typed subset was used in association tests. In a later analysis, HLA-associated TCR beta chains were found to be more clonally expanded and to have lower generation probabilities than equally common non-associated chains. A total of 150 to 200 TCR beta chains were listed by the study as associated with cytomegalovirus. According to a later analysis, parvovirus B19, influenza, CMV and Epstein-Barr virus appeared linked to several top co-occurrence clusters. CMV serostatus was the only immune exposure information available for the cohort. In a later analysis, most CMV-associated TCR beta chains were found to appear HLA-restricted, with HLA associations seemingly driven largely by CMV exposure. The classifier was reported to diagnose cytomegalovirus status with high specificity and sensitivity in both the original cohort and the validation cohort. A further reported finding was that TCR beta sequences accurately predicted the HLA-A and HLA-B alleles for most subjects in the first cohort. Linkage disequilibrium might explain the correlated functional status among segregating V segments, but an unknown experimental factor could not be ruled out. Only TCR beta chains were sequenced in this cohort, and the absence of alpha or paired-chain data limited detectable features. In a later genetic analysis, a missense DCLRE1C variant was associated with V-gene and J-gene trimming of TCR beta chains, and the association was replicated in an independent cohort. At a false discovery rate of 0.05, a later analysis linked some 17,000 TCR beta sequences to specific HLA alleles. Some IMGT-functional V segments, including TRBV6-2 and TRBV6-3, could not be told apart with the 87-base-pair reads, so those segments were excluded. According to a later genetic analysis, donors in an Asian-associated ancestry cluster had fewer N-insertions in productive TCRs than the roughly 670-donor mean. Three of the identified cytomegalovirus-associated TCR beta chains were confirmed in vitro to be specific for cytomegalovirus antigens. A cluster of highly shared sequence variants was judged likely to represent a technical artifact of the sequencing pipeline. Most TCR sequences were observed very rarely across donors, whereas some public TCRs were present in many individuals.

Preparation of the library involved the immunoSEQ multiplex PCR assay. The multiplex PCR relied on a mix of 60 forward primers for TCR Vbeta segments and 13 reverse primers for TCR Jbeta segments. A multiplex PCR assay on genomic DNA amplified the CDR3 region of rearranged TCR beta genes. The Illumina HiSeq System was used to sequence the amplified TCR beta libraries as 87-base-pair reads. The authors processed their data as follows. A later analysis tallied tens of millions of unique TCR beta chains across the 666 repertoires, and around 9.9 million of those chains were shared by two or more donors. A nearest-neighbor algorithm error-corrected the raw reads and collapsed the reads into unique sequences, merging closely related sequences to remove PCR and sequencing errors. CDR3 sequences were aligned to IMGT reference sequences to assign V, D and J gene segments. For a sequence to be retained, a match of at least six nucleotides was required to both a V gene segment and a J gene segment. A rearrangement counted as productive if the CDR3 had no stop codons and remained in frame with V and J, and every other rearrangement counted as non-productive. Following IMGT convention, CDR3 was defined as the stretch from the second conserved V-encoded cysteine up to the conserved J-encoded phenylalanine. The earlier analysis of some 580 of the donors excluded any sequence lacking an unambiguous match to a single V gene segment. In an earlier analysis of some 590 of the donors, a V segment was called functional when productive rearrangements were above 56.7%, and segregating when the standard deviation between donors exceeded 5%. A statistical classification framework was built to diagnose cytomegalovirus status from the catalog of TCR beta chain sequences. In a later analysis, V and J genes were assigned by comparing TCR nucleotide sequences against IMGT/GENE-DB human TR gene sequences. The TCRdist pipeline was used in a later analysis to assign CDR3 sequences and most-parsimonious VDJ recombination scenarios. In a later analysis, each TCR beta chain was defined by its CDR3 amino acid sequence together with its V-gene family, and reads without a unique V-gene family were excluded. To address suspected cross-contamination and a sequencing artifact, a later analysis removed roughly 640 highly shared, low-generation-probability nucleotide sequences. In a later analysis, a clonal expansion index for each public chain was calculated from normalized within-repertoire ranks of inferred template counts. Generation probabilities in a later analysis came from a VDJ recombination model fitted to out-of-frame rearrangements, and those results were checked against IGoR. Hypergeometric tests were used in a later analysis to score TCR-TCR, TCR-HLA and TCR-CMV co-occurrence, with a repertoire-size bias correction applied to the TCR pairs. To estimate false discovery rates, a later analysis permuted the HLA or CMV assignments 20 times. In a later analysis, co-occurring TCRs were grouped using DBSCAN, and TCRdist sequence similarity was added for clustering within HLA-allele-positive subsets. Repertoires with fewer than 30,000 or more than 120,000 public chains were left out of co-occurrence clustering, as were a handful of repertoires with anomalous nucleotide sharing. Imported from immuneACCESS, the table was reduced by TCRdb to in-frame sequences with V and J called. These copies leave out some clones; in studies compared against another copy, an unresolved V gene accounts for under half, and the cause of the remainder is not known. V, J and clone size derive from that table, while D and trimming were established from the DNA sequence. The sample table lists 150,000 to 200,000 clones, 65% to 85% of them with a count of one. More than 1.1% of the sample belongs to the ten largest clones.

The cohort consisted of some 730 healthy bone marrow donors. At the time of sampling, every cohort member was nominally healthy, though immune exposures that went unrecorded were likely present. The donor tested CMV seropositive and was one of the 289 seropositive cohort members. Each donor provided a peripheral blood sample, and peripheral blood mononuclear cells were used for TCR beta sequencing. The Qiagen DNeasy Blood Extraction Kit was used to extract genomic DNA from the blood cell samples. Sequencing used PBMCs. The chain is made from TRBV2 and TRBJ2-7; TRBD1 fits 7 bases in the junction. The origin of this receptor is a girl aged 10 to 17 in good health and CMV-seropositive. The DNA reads TGTGCCAGCACCCGTAGGGGACAGACCTACGAGCAGTACTTC. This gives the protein CASTRRGQTYEQYF.